A single sample gave rise to the 25 T cell receptor beta chains below, sequenced in a study of blood T cell repertoires in COVID-19. Generated by immunoSEQ multiplex PCR, the TCRdb table keeps only in-frame clones and is missing some. Of tens of thousands of clones in the sample, roughly nine tenths were seen once. Sequencing input: peripheral blood. The source of these receptors is a man aged 60 to 75 with acute or convalescent COVID-19.

This sequence joins TRBV2 and TRBJ1-1, with 8 bases aligning to TRBD1. Germline trimming cut 5 bases from V and 5 bases from J; bases unmatched to any gene: 7. This CDR3 is built from 14 residues. From germline, CDR1 is SNHLY and CDR2 FYNNEI. CDR3 sequence: CASSSAGDRTEAFF. DNA of the CDR3: TGTGCCAGCAGTTCTGCAGGGGACAGGACTGAAGCTTTCTTT.

The chain couples TRBV10-3 to TRBJ1-6; TRBD1 matches at 7 bases. The V segment lost 6 bases and the J segment 10 bases; nucleotides outside the gene matches: 15. Germline V gene sequence: CDR1 ENHRY, CDR2 SYGVKD. The CDR3 covers 16 residues. The CDR3 region is CAISDPSQGTWSPLHF. CDR3 in DNA: TGTGCCATCAGCGACCCATCACAGGGGACGTGGTCACCCCTCCACTTT.

This chain connects TRBV6-5 to TRBJ1-6; 9 bases are a match to TRBD1. J lost 7 bases, V lost 7 bases, and 8 bases had no gene match. This CDR3 has 15 residues. CDR1 is MNHEY, CDR2 SVGAGI, per germline. CDR3 DNA sequence: TGTGCCAGCATGGGACAGGGAGGACCGAATTCACCCCTCCACTTT. It specifies CASMGQGGPNSPLHF.

This chain links TRBV5-6 with TRBJ2-7, with a tentative D call TRBD2 (5 bases). Germline CDR1 and CDR2: SGHDT and YYEEEE. The CDR3 spans 13 residues. Trimming removed 6 bases at V and 0 bases at J, with 10 bases between. CDR3 sequence reads: CASNQGLSYEQYF. The CDR3 DNA is TGTGCCAGCAACCAAGGACTCTCCTACGAGCAGTACTTC.

This chain joins TRBV3-1 (or the pseudogene TRBV3-2) and TRBJ1-4; D is perhaps TRBD1 (5 bases). This CDR3 has 14 residues. V lost 1 base, J lost 6 bases, and 9 bases lay in between. Looked up from germline, CDR1 is LGHDT and CDR2 is YNNKEL (reference sequence). The chain's CDR3 is CASSQAGGDEKLFF. In DNA, the CDR3 is TGTGCCAGCAGCCAAGCTGGGGGGGATGAAAAACTGTTTTTT.

The CDR3 nucleotides are TGTGCCAGCAGTCCTAATAGCAATCAGCCCCAGCATTTT. Amino acid sequence: CASSPNSNQPQHF. The chain combines TRBV2 with TRBJ1-5; D unresolved. The germline V and J ends were trimmed by 5 bases and 0 bases, with 5 bases remaining between them. The CDR3 is 13 residues long. CDR1 SNHLY and CDR2 FYNNEI come from the germline V gene.

CDR3 DNA: TGTGCCAGCAGCTCTAGACAGGGGGGATACAATGAGCAGTTCTTC. This gives the protein CASSSRQGGYNEQFF. This chain uses TRBV4-2 with TRBJ2-1, with 9 nucleotides matching TRBD1. Germline V lookup: CDR1 LGHNA, CDR2 YNFKEQ. V shed 5 bases, J shed 4 bases, and the junction held 6 bases outside the gene matches. This CDR3 region has 15 residues.

V gene TRBV5-4 combines with J gene TRBJ1-1; no reliable D call. The germline CDR1 and CDR2 sequences are SGHNT and YYREEE (reference sequence). The CDR3 sequence is 15 residues long. The ends were cut back, 2 bases at V and 1 base at J, with 12 bases in the middle. CDR3 coding DNA: TGTGCCAGCAGCTTCGGTGGAGATCCGAACACTGAAGCTTTCTTT. This sequence encodes CASSFGGDPNTEAFF. The whole variable domain, remainder taken from reference TRBV5-4 and TRBJ1-1, is ETGVTQSPTHLIKTRGQQVTLRCSSQSGHNTVSWYQQALGQGPQFIFQYYREEENGRGNFPPRFSGLQFPNYSSELNVNALELDDSALYLCASSFGGDPNTEAFFGQGTRLTVV.

The chain carries TRBV5-1 and TRBJ2-7, with TRBD1 matching 9 bases. Germline assignment: CDR1 SGHRS and CDR2 YFSETQ. CDR3 length: 15 amino acids. The V gene end was trimmed by 5 bases and the J gene end by 6 bases; junction bases not matched to a gene: 12. The CDR3 protein is CASSLMTGGDSEQYF. CDR3 DNA sequence: TGCGCCAGCAGTCTGATGACAGGGGGAGATAGCGAGCAGTACTTC.

The rearrangement joins TRBV11-2 to TRBJ1-2; 9 bases match TRBD1. V trimming: 5 bases; J trimming: 8 bases; junction bases outside the gene matches: 6. The germline gives CDR1 SGHAT, CDR2 FQNNGV. CDR3 length: 13 amino acids. The CDR3 DNA is TGTGCCAGCAGCCGGGACAGGGAAGACGGCTACACCTTC. This encodes CASSRDREDGYTF.

The chain recombines TRBV6-6 with TRBJ2-2, with D hard to call. Trimming took off 6 bases at V and 1 base at J, with 12 bases between the two ends. The germline V gene has CDR1 MNHNY and CDR2 SVGAGI (reference sequence). This CDR3 comprises 15 residues. CDR3 protein: CASSAPLWNTGELFF. Here the CDR3 DNA reads TGTGCCAGCAGCGCGCCTCTTTGGAACACCGGGGAGCTGTTTTTT.

The chain carries TRBV19 and TRBJ1-5; D unresolved. The CDR3 extends over 15 amino acids. Trimming left V 0 bases short and J 7 bases short, with 13 bases between. Germline V gene lookup returns CDR1 LNHDA and CDR2 SQIVND (reference sequence). The CDR3 loop reads CASSIDPTPWQPQHF. CDR3 nucleotides: TGTGCCAGTAGTATAGATCCCACACCTTGGCAGCCCCAGCATTTT.

The gene calls are TRBV6-4 and TRBJ2-2; D gene ambiguous. Trimming pared 3 bases from V and 7 bases from J, leaving 9 bases between. This CDR3 is 13 amino acids long. CDR1 MRHNA and CDR2 SNTAGT come from the germline V gene. CDR3 protein: CASSESEHGELFF. The CDR3 DNA follows: TGTGCCAGCAGTGAGTCCGAGCACGGGGAGCTGTTTTTT.

The CDR3 spells CASSIDLMSGGGEQYF. Written as DNA, the CDR3 is TGTGCCAGTAGTATAGATTTAATGAGCGGGGGAGGCGAGCAGTACTTC. This rearrangement joins TRBV19 to TRBJ2-7; 8 bases agree with TRBD2. The V gene's germline CDR1 is LNHDA and CDR2 SQIVND (reference sequence). The CDR3 runs to 16 residues. Losses at the gene ends were 0 bases for V and 6 bases for J; bases not matched to a gene: 10.

The chain joins TRBV2 to TRBJ2-7; D call uncertain. This CDR3 spans 12 amino acids. Deletions cut 2 bases from V and 3 bases from J, with 5 bases between. In germline, CDR1 is SNHLY, CDR2 FYNNEI. The CDR3 sequence: CASSEQNYEQYF. The CDR3 nucleotides read TGTGCCAGCAGTGAACAAAACTACGAGCAGTACTTC.

Note on this clone: At one boundary the junction diverges from the germline segment, which might be a read error. The J gene is TRBJ1-2, the V gene TRBV30; 7 bases match TRBD1. CDR1 and CDR2 (germline): GTSNPN, SVGIG (reference sequence). The CDR3 covers 13 residues. CDR3 coding DNA: TGTGCCTGGACTAATACCGGGACAGAATGTCCCCACTTC. Translated, it gives CAWTNTGTECPHF. The entire variable domain, with the rest obtained from reference TRBV30 and TRBJ1-2, is as follows: SQTIHQWPATLVQPVGSPLSLECTVEGTSNPNLYWYRQAAGRGLQLLFYSVGIGQISSEVPQNLSASRPQDRQFILSSKKLLLSDSGFYLCAWTNTGTECPHFGSGTRLTVV.

This chain joins TRBV19 and TRBJ1-3, with 8 bases aligning to TRBD1. This CDR3 region has 18 residues. V was clipped by 3 bases and J by 0 bases; unmatched bases: 10. Per the germline V gene, CDR1 is LNHDA and CDR2 is SQIVND (reference sequence). CDR3 sequence (DNA): TGTGCCAGTAGTATCGGGACAGGCCAGCTTTCCTCTGGAAACACCATATATTTT. Protein sequence: CASSIGTGQLSSGNTIYF.

The chain employs TRBV24-1 and TRBJ1-2, with TRBD1 identical over 9 bases. CDR1 and CDR2 from the germline V gene are KGHDR and SFDVKD. Germline trimming cut 1 base from V and 7 bases from J; bases unmatched to any gene: 9. This CDR3 has 16 amino acids. The CDR3 DNA sequence: TGTGCCACCAGTGATTTTCGCGGGGGACAGGGATTTGGCTACACCTTC. This encodes CATSDFRGGQGFGYTF.

The J gene is TRBJ1-2, the V gene TRBV24-1, with a possible D match to TRBD1 (6 bases). The CDR3 runs 12 residues. Germline V gene lookup returns CDR1 KGHDR and CDR2 SFDVKD. With 7 bases removed from V and 4 bases from J, the gap between germline ends came to 9 bases. The CDR3 DNA follows: TGTGCCACCAGCACAGGGAGCTATGGCTACACCTTC. Translated: CATSTGSYGYTF.

The chain couples TRBV2 to TRBJ1-5, with 12 bases fitting TRBD1. The trim removed 6 bases at V and 0 bases at J, leaving 9 bases unmatched. Looked up from germline, CDR1 is SNHLY and CDR2 is FYNNEI. The CDR3 extends over 18 amino acids. The chain's CDR3 is CASRPGQGAKASNQPQHF. Written as DNA, the CDR3 is TGTGCCAGCAGACCGGGACAGGGGGCGAAGGCTAGCAATCAGCCCCAGCATTTT.

V is TRBV29-1 and J is TRBJ1-1; no clear D gene. There are 13 residues in the CDR3. The V gene's germline CDR1 is SQVTM and CDR2 ANQGSEA. With 4 bases removed from V and 0 bases from J, the gap between germline ends came to 9 bases. As DNA, the CDR3 is TGCAGCGTTGCAGGCAGACTGAACACTGAAGCTTTCTTT. It encodes CSVAGRLNTEAFF.

The V and J genes are TRBV27 and TRBJ1-4, with D perhaps TRBD1 (6 bases). Germline V CDR1 and CDR2: MNHEY, SMNVEV (reference sequence). The CDR3 has 15 amino acids. Between the trimmed V and J ends, which lost 6 bases and 0 bases, there was a span of 11 bases. The CDR3 coding sequence is TGTGCCAGCAGGAGGGCAGGGGCAACTAATGAAAAACTGTTTTTT. As protein: CASRRAGATNEKLFF.

V and J are TRBV5-1 and TRBJ1-2; D remains ambiguous. CDR3 length: 14 residues. Trimming removed 0 bases at V and 0 bases at J, with 6 bases between. CDR1 is SGHRS and CDR2 is YFSETQ in the germline V gene. The CDR3 nucleotides read TGCGCCAGCAGCTTGGAATCCACTAACTATGGCTACACCTTC. Protein: CASSLESTNYGYTF.

This clone was recorded only once. The chain joins TRBV6-5 to TRBJ1-2, with D uncertain. The CDR3 runs 13 residues. The ends were cut back, 7 bases at V and 4 bases at J, with 13 bases in the middle. CDR1 is MNHEY, CDR2 SVGAGI, per germline. The CDR3 nucleotides are TGTGCCAGCACCCCTAACAGAGTCTATGGCTACACCTTC. It codes for CASTPNRVYGYTF.

The rearrangement links TRBV5-1 to TRBJ2-3; D is unresolved. This CDR3 spans 14 amino acids. Germline V gene data show CDR1 as SGHRS and CDR2 as YFSETQ. The V and J ends lost 3 bases and 1 base respectively, with 9 bases between them. CDR3 residues: CASSSFAGTDTQYF. CDR3 nucleotide sequence: TGCGCCAGCAGCTCCTTCGCGGGCACAGATACGCAGTATTTT.